This TCR beta chain was sequenced for a study of shared clonotypes between healthy human individuals. Study information: CD8 memory received one plate per donor, CD8 naive two, CD4 memory three and CD4 naive three.

The method was immunoSEQ multiplex PCR; TCRdb's version includes in-frame clones alone and lacks a portion of them. The repertoire holds 1 million to 1.2 million clones, with 70% to 80% as singletons. A remark on this clone: Its antigen is still unknown.

Findings and limits, study-wide: Generation probability values for non-shared clonotypes were lower than those for clonotypes shared by all four donors.

The TCR originated in a man younger than 30 in good health. Some clones in this sample may be carry-over from other donors' samples. The sequencing input was memory CD4+ T cells from PBMCs. The subset is: CD45RA-negative fraction.

The CDR3: CASGGQGETQYF. The DNA for the CDR3 is TGTGCCAGCGGAGGACAGGGGGAGACCCAGTACTTC. V and J are TRBV2 and TRBJ2-5, with TRBD1 matching over 9 bases. J was trimmed by 5 bases and V by 8 bases; bases with no gene match: 3. The V gene's germline CDR1 is SNHLY and CDR2 FYNNEI. This CDR3 contains 12 residues.